The clone carrying this TCR beta chain was observed once. No antigen is known for it. With random hexamers, reverse transcription was performed on roughly 0.5 to 1 ug of RNA. Each CDR3 protein is one row after TCRdb ran MiXCR on the immunoSEQ multiplex PCR reads. This table has about 120,000 distinct CDR3 sequences, nearly 96% appearing once. The data were taken from a study of CD8 T cells in Susac syndrome. General study findings and limits: There was no clonal expansion in the CD4+ T cell repertoires of Susac syndrome.

Sequencing of TCR beta, carried out with a high-throughput approach, was applied to CD8+ and CD4+ T cells from the blood. Through negative isolation, CD4+ and CD8+ T cells were obtained, while TEMRA cells were enriched using FACS. CDR1 MDHEN and CDR2 SYDVKM come from the germline V gene. J was trimmed by 5 bases and V by 6 bases; bases with no gene match: 5. The CDR3 sequence is 13 residues long. J is TRBJ2-5 and V is TRBV28; 8 bases match TRBD1. The sequenced material came from CD4+ T cells from PBMCs. This TCR was sampled from a human donor with Susac syndrome. The CDR3 loop reads CASSRTGFETQYF. The CDR3, as DNA: TGTGCCAGCAGCCGGACAGGGTTTGAGACCCAGTACTTC. The full variable domain, completed using reference TRBV28 and TRBJ2-5, is DVKVTQSSRYLVKRTGEKVFLECVQDMDHENMFWYRQDPGLGLRLIYFSYDVKMKEKGDIPEGYSVSREKKERFSLILESASTNQTSMYLCASSRTGFETQYFGPGTRLLVL.